What follows is one T cell receptor (beta chain) and its context. This clonotype has a handful of counts. The antigen it recognizes is unknown. The sample holds no much larger clone one base away, and base qualities are not on file. This entry is derived from a study of T cells in Graves' hyperthyroidism and ophthalmopathy (dated by TCRdb to between 2019 and 2020). For the wider study: Peripheral blood was sampled at the time of initial diagnosis, prior to any treatment. After sampling, hyperthyroidism patients received methimazole starting at 30 mg daily, and ophthalmopathy patients received high-dose intravenous methylprednisolone. To identify TCR V-J signatures that set the groups apart, the researchers used a discovery cohort of 100 patients, made up of 40 to 45 with Graves' ophthalmopathy and around 58 with stable Graves' hyperthyroidism. The 80 to 100 discovery patients were randomly divided into training and test sets at a 7:3 ratio. In more than 5 Graves' hyperthyroidism patients, the study also compared T-cell repertoires from thyroid tissue with T-cell repertoires from blood. An independent validation cohort of fewer than 20 hyperthyroidism patients and approximately 15 patients who later progressed to ophthalmopathy tested prospective prediction of ophthalmopathy. According to the paper, TCR Vbeta CDR3 sequencing was carried out on approximately 140 peripheral blood samples, which came from 40 to 45 ophthalmopathy, around 74 hyperthyroidism and approximately 17 progressor patients.

Amplification of TCR beta CDR3 regions was carried out from RNA transcripts. The TCR CDR3 was subjected to a first round of RT-PCR using the HTBI primer set and the Qiagen OneStep RT-PCR kit. Libraries were constructed in a second round of multiplex PCR, after which size selection and purification were performed. The libraries were sequenced on an Illumina HiSeq2000 using paired-end 100 bp reads. In the paper's pipeline: SOAPnuke was used to process the raw data, with reads discarded if the reads contained adapters or uncalled bases, had a mean Phred below 15, or lacked an exact constant-primer or identifier match. COPE v1.2.5 was used to merge high-quality paired reads, and clonotypes were defined as unique nucleotide sequences. MiTCR v1.1 was used to align clonotypes to the IMGT TRBV, TRBD and TRBJ reference segments. The analysis was restricted to V-J combinations with a frequency above 0.0001, which together covered over 99% of the repertoires. A TCS score was defined as the ratio between F50 (clonal expansion) and ExV (chaos), using BLOSUM62-based TCRdist between CDR3 peptides within each V-J. Welch's t-statistics and random forest reduced fewer than 550 V-J features to fewer than 15, which were used in a naive Bayes classifier (R e1071). TCRdb trimmed public reads at Q25 via fastp, called clones via MiXCR and kept in-frame beta chains. Under each unique CDR3 protein, matching rows form one entry showing the most common genes and DNA. What appears here as the V and J calls and clone size reflects TCRdb's work, not the paper's. This sample gives 700,000 or so distinct CDR3 sequences in total; about 14% of them show up just once. The ten largest clones capture roughly an eighth of the sample.

Moderately to severely active disease, a Clinical Activity Score of at least 3, a NOSPECS grade of at least 4, and a duration under 3 months were present in ophthalmopathy patients. Exclusion was applied to patients with uncontrolled infections, other autoimmune diseases, pregnancy or lactation. Clinical symptoms, serum thyroxine and TRAb, thyroid ultrasound, and orbital computed tomography formed the basis for the diagnoses. PBMCs were isolated from 10 ml of fresh peripheral blood by Ficoll-Paque density gradient centrifugation. Total RNA was extracted with Trizol reagent, and quality was checked on an Agilent 2100 Bioanalyzer. The paper's findings and limits, for the study overall: A 13 V-J signature model separated ophthalmopathy from stable hyperthyroidism, with over 85% sensitivity and roughly 81% specificity in cross-validation and 80%/75% in testing. No statistical method was used to fix the sample size in advance, and group allocation was not hidden from the investigators. In validation, the model predicted progression to ophthalmopathy a median of about 5.9 months before onset, with about 64% sensitivity and about 72% specificity. Most expanded thyroid clonotypes (frequency above 0.001) were also found in blood, which suggests that blood repertoires may mirror thyroid immune responses.

The CDR3 sequence holds 14 residues, the cysteine and phenylalanine included. Only CDR3 DNA is held: 42 bases, read in frame from base 1. Reading the germline V gene gives CDR1 LGHNA and CDR2 YNFKEQ. V is cut by 1 base and J by 5 bases, and the space between the germline ends is 8 bases. The sequencing sample was made of blood. The V gene is TRBV4-2 and the J gene is TRBJ2-2; no D gene can be assigned with confidence. The TCR sequence derives from a woman aged 45-59 years with Graves' ophthalmopathy. CDR3 sequence: CASSQVPSTGELFF. The sequenced DNA is TGTGCCAGCAGCCAAGTTCCATCTACCGGGGAGCTGTTTTTT.